What follows are 28 T cell receptor beta chains derived from one specimen sequenced in a study of blood T cells in healthy people across ages. With a J-beta primer mix and a sample-barcoded 5' primer, a second PCR ran about 7 to 12 cycles. TCRdb fed the 5' RACE reads into MiXCR, producing one record per CDR3 protein. The sample contains around 1.1 million distinct CDR3 sequences, 30% to 40% of which appear only once. Material for sequencing was blood. These receptors came from a man between 18 and 35 years old in good health.

The chain joins TRBV29-1 to TRBJ2-7; no reliable D call. The end of the DNA fits TRBJ2-5 better, so the J call may be wrong. The V gene's germline CDR1 is SQVTM and CDR2 ANQGSEA. The CDR3 extends over 11 amino acids. The CDR3 region is CSVERWGTQYF. CDR3 coding DNA: TGCAGCGTGGAGAGGTGGGGGACCCAGTACTTC.

The gene calls are TRBV9 and TRBJ2-5; a weak D match, TRBD2 (5 bases). The germline CDR1 and CDR2 sequences are SGDLS and YYNGEE. The CDR3 length is 14 residues. V lost 4 bases, J lost 3 bases, and 13 bases lay in between. The CDR3 bases are TGTGCCAGCAGCCCTGACTCCGGGGAAGAGACCCAGTACTTC. Translating it yields CASSPDSGEETQYF.

This clonotype has a handful of counts. This chain joins TRBV5-1 and TRBJ1-1; D not resolved. Trimming shortened V by 4 bases and J by 1 base, and 14 bases separated the two germline ends. The CDR3 consists of 15 residues. The germline V gene encodes CDR1 SGHRS and CDR2 YFSETQ. CDR3 in amino acids: CASSAGIRSNTEAFF. For the CDR3, the DNA is TGCGCCAGCAGCGCCGGCATACGGTCGAACACTGAAGCTTTCTTT.

This chain uses TRBV7-9 with TRBJ1-4; 9 bases are a match to TRBD1. The CDR3 runs 17 residues. CDR1 is SEHNR, CDR2 FQNEAQ, per germline (reference sequence). Trimming took 5 bases from V and 5 from J; bases not matched to a gene: 12. The CDR3 DNA reads TGTGCCAGCAGCCGCGACAAACCCGGGACAGGGAATGAAAAACTGTTTTTT. Its translation is CASSRDKPGTGNEKLFF.

Points on this clonotype: A much more abundant neighbour one base away suggests this may be a read error. The V gene is TRBV7-2, the J gene TRBJ2-3; no reliable D call. The CDR3 covers 15 residues. Looked up from germline, CDR1 is SGHTA and CDR2 is FQGNSA. The germline V and J ends were trimmed by 5 bases and 0 bases, with 12 bases remaining between them. The CDR3 reads CASSTSAPSTDTQYF. DNA for the CDR3: TGTGCCAGCAGCACGTCCGCACCTAGCACAGATACGCAGTATTTT.

The chain links TRBV29-1 to TRBJ2-7, with 11 bases matching TRBD1. J lost 2 bases, V lost 6 bases, and 9 bases had no gene match. The CDR3 length is 15 residues. Germline CDR1 reads SQVTM; CDR2 reads ANQGSEA. The CDR3 DNA reads as TGCAGCGTCGGCGCCGCGGGACAGGGGGCCTACGAGCAGTACTTC. Protein product: CSVGAAGQGAYEQYF.

This clonotype turned up a few times. The chain joins TRBV13 to TRBJ2-5; 7 positions match TRBD1. The CDR3 consists of 14 residues. CDR1 PRHDT and CDR2 FYEKMQ come from the germline V gene (reference sequence). V gave up 5 bases and J gave up 2 bases; unmatched junction bases: 5. The CDR3 DNA is TGTGCCAGCAGCCGATGGACAGGACAAGAGACCCAGTACTTC. This codes for CASSRWTGQETQYF.

This clonotype occurred a few times. CDR3 coding DNA: TGTGCCAGCAGTGTAGACCGGGACAGTTCCTACGAGCAGTACTTC. Protein sequence: CASSVDRDSSYEQYF. The chain uses TRBV25-1 and TRBJ2-7; 7 nucleotides agree with TRBD1. CDR1 and CDR2 from the germline V gene are MGHDK and SYGVNS. V dropped 4 bases and J dropped 1; count of bases not matched to a gene: 7. This CDR3 has 15 residues.

This clonotype has more than one count but fewer than ten. V is TRBV4-3 and J is TRBJ1-2; D might be TRBD1 (6 bases). V lost 0 bases and J lost 4, with 12 bases in between. Per germline, CDR1 LGHNA and CDR2 YSLEER. The CDR3 runs to 15 residues. CDR3 nucleotides: TGCGCCAGCAGCCAAGAAAAGGGGGGAAGCTATGGCTACACCTTC. Its translation: CASSQEKGGSYGYTF.

The CDR3 DNA reads as TGTGCCAGCAGTCCACGACAGGGAGTCTATGGCTACACCTTC. It is translated as CASSPRQGVYGYTF. The V call is TRBV27, the J call TRBJ1-2; TRBD1 agrees at 7 bases. With 5 bases clipped from V and 4 bases from J, the junction kept 7 bases outside the gene matches. The CDR3 totals 14 residues. Germline lookup yields CDR1 MNHEY and CDR2 SMNVEV (reference sequence).

The chain couples TRBV12-3 or TRBV12-4 to TRBJ1-3; D not resolved. This CDR3 spans 15 amino acids. Trimming stripped 2 bases from V and 1 base from J, with 9 bases between. The CDR3 region has the DNA TGTGCCAGCAGTTTATGGATTCGGTCTGGAAACACCATATATTTT. Its translation: CASSLWIRSGNTIYF.

V and J are TRBV6-2 or TRBV6-3 and TRBJ1-1; D call uncertain. Germline lookup yields CDR1 MNHEY and CDR2 SVGEGT. The CDR3 runs to 15 residues. V was trimmed by 0 bases and J by 3 bases, leaving 11 bases between them. The CDR3 spells CASSYSLGEDTEAFF. The CDR3 nucleotides read TGTGCCAGCAGTTACTCGCTGGGTGAGGACACTGAAGCTTTCTTT.

The gene calls are TRBV9 and TRBJ1-1; D may be TRBD1 (5 bases). CDR1 SGDLS and CDR2 YYNGEE come from the germline V gene. Trimming removed 3 bases from V and 11 bases from J, with 14 bases in between. The CDR3 consists of 12 residues. The CDR3 sequence is CASSALQGAAFF. The CDR3 coding sequence is TGTGCCAGCAGCGCCCTGCAGGGAGCTGCTTTCTTT.

Worth noting for this clonotype: This may stem from a read error, because a much larger clone lies one nucleotide away. This sequence joins TRBV10-3 and TRBJ2-3; D perhaps matches TRBD2 (5 bases). The CDR3 is 12 amino acids. The germline V gene has CDR1 ENHRY and CDR2 SYGVKD. Trimming took off 8 bases at V and 2 bases at J, with 8 bases between the two ends. CDR3 amino acids: CAIVDFTDTQYF. The CDR3 coding sequence is TGTGCCATCGTGGACTTCACAGATACGCAGTATTTT.

CDR3 DNA sequence: TGTGCCAGCAGCCTTAACTTATTCTCCTACACAGATACGCAGTATTTT. Translated: CASSLNLFSYTDTQYF. V usage is TRBV7-9 and J usage is TRBJ2-3; unclear D gene. Trimming left V 5 bases short and J 2 bases short, with 17 bases between. The CDR3 contains 16 residues. Germline loops: CDR1 SEHNR, CDR2 FQNEAQ (reference sequence).

This clonotype has only a few counts. A much larger clone sits a single nucleotide away, making a read error possible. V usage is TRBV30 and J usage is TRBJ1-1, with D tentatively TRBD1 (6 bases). CDR1 and CDR2 (germline): GTSNPN, SVGIG (reference sequence). This CDR3 has 12 amino acids. V gave up 8 bases and J gave up 6 bases, with 16 bases separating them. The CDR3: CAVRDISAEAFF. The DNA for the CDR3 is TGTGCCGTAAGGGACATATCGGCTGAAGCTTTCTTT.

CDR3 sequence (DNA): TGCAGTGCTAGAAGGTTGCAGGGCTCTAATGAAAAACTGTTTTTT. It is translated as CSARRLQGSNEKLFF. The chain couples TRBV20-1 to TRBJ1-4, with D possibly matching TRBD1 (5 bases). The length of the CDR3 is 15 residues. CDR1 DFQATT and CDR2 SNEGSKA come from the germline V gene (reference sequence). With 2 bases removed from V and 3 bases from J, the gap between germline ends came to 13 bases.

The chain has TRBV4-1 and TRBJ2-1, with TRBD2 matching over 8 bases. CDR1 is MGHRA and CDR2 is YSYEKL in the germline V gene. The CDR3 runs to 16 residues. Trimming removed 3 bases from V and 3 bases from J; junction bases left unmatched: 7. This chain's CDR3 is CASSHASGGLYNEQFF. The CDR3 nucleotides are TGCGCCAGCAGCCACGCGAGCGGGGGACTCTACAATGAGCAGTTCTTC.

The chain joins TRBV5-6 to TRBJ2-3, with 7 bases lining up with TRBD2. Germline CDR1 is SGHDT and CDR2 is YYEEEE. The CDR3 spans 15 residues. The J segment lost 2 bases and the V segment lost 4 bases, leaving 7 bases of the junction unmatched. The CDR3 spells CASSLGGRDTDTQYF. The CDR3, as DNA: TGTGCCAGCAGCCTGGGGGGGAGAGACACAGATACGCAGTATTTT. Based on the CDR3 plus reference TRBV5-6 and TRBJ2-3, the full variable domain is DAGVTQSPTHLIKTRGQQVTLRCSPKSGHDTVSWYQQALGQGPQFIFQYYEEEERQRGNFPDRFSGHQFPNYSSELNVNALLLGDSALYLCASSLGGRDTDTQYFGPGTRLTVL.

The CDR3: CASGDPGTVNYGYTF. The CDR3 nucleotides are TGCGCCAGCGGGGACCCGGGGACAGTGAATTATGGCTACACCTTC. The chain joins TRBV5-1 to TRBJ1-2, with 7 bases that match TRBD1. V was pared by 7 bases and J by 5 bases, with 14 bases of the junction left unmatched. CDR1 SGHRS and CDR2 YFSETQ come from the germline V gene. This CDR3 comprises 15 residues.

The chain carries TRBV27 and TRBJ1-4, with 10 bases identical to TRBD1. The CDR3 has 15 amino acids. Trimming removed 3 bases from V and 8 bases from J; junction bases left unmatched: 6. Germline values: CDR1 MNHEY, CDR2 SMNVEV (reference sequence). The CDR3 coding sequence is TGTGCCAGCAGTTTCCTCGGGACAGGGGAGGAAAAACTGTTTTTT. This codes for CASSFLGTGEEKLFF.

The V call is TRBV20-1, the J call TRBJ1-5; no definite D call. The CDR3 is made up of 13 amino acids. The V end was cut by 5 bases, the J end by 0 bases, with 8 bases between. The germline CDR1 and CDR2 sequences are DFQATT and SNEGSKA (reference sequence). CDR3 coding DNA: TGCAGTGCTTGGGTTCTTAGCAATCAGCCCCAGCATTTT. Residues: CSAWVLSNQPQHF.

The chain joins TRBV6-2 or TRBV6-3 to TRBJ1-1; D is undetermined. The CDR3 consists of 13 residues. Between the trimmed V and J ends, which lost 7 bases and 0 bases, there was a span of 9 bases. Germline values: CDR1 MNHEY, CDR2 SVGEGT. For the CDR3, the DNA is TGTGCCAGCACCCGGTACTTGAACACTGAAGCTTTCTTT. Protein product: CASTRYLNTEAFF.

The CDR3 spells CATSDFGGMNTEAFF. CDR3 bases: TGTGCCACCTCAGATTTCGGGGGTATGAACACTGAAGCTTTCTTT. This sequence joins TRBV27 and TRBJ1-1; TRBD1 is a possible D gene (5 bases). With 10 bases removed from V and 0 bases from J, the gap between germline ends came to 18 bases. Germline-derived CDR1 and CDR2 are MNHEY and SMNVEV (reference sequence). CDR3 length: 15 residues.

V and J are TRBV6-8 and TRBJ1-1; possible D gene TRBD1, 6 bases. V lost 3 bases, J lost 4 bases, and 12 bases lay in between. This CDR3 contains 14 residues. The germline V gene has CDR1 MNHGY and CDR2 SAAAGT. The CDR3 region has the DNA TGTGCCAGCAGTTATGGGGGCGCGGTCACTGAAGCTTTCTTT. Translated: CASSYGGAVTEAFF.

A remark on this clonotype: A much larger clone lies one base from this, so it may be a read error. V and J are TRBV20-1 and TRBJ2-1, with D possibly matching TRBD1 (5 bases). The end of the DNA is better explained by TRBJ2-7, so the J call may be wrong. CDR3 size: 14 residues. Germline lookup yields CDR1 DFQATT and CDR2 SNEGSKA (reference sequence). In nucleotides, the CDR3 is TGCAGTGCTATCGATCTAGGGGCCTACAATGAGCAGTACTTC. As protein: CSAIDLGAYNEQYF.

The CDR3 spells CASCMGGVANQPQHF. The DNA of the CDR3 is TGTGCCAGCTGCATGGGGGGAGTCGCCAATCAGCCCCAGCATTTT. The chain is built from TRBV6-1 and TRBJ1-5, with D maybe TRBD1 (5 bases). Trimming took 8 bases from V and 3 from J, leaving 17 bases between them. Germline CDR1 MNHNS, CDR2 SASEGT. The CDR3 loop spans 15 amino acids.

This chain uses TRBV10-3 with TRBJ2-7; D is unresolved. The CDR3 length is 13 residues. V was clipped by 7 bases and J by 7 bases, with 17 bases between them. The germline gives CDR1 ENHRY, CDR2 SYGVKD. CDR3 in amino acids: CAITASSYNEQYF. Written as DNA, the CDR3 is TGTGCCATCACTGCAAGCTCCTACAATGAGCAGTACTTC.